This is a list of T cell receptor beta chains from one sample in a study of blood T cell repertoires in COVID-19. The protocol was immunoSEQ multiplex PCR, while the TCRdb copy is restricted to in-frame clones and leaves out a portion. The table records under 60,000 clones, around 80% of them present only once. Sequences were obtained from peripheral blood. These receptors were taken from a man in his 60s with acute or convalescent COVID-19. Each CDR3 is given with its conserved first and last residue. The D gene is left open where the match is weak. Not every row has a clone size; where given, it reads once, few, many or a size class.

size: NA; J: TRBJ2-7; V: TRBV7-3; D: NA; DNA: TGTGCCAGCAGCCGGGATGGTTTCCCGGGGGAGCAGTACTTC; CDR3: CASSRDGFPGEQYF
size: NA; J: TRBJ1-3; V: TRBV2; D: TRBD1; DNA: TGTGCCAGCAGCCGGGGACAGGAATTAAACACCATATATTTT; CDR3: CASSRGQELNTIYF
size: NA; J: TRBJ1-1; V: TRBV27; D: NA; DNA: TGTGCCAGCAGTTTATCTGCGGGGACTGAAGCTTTCTTT; CDR3: CASSLSAGTEAFF
size: NA; J: TRBJ1-4; V: TRBV19; D: TRBD1; DNA: TGTGCCAGTAGTACCTCCGCACAGGGGGTGGTACGTGAAAAACTGTTTTTT; CDR3: CASSTSAQGVVREKLFF
size: NA; J: TRBJ2-2; V: TRBV5-5; D: NA; DNA: TGTGCCAGCAGCTGGGGGCGGGCGAACACCGGGGAGCTGTTTTTT; CDR3: CASSWGRANTGELFF
size: NA; J: TRBJ2-3; V: TRBV10-2; D: TRBD2; DNA: TGCGCCAGCTCTAGCGGGGGGGCCGCAGATACGCAGTATTTT; CDR3: CASSSGGAADTQYF
size: once; J: TRBJ1-2; V: TRBV6-6; D: NA; DNA: TGTGCCAGCAGTGGAACAGACTATGGCTACACCTTC; CDR3: CASSGTDYGYTF
size: NA; J: TRBJ2-7; V: TRBV5-4; D: NA; DNA: TGTGCCAGCAGCCTATCTTCCTACGAGCAGTACTTC; CDR3: CASSLSSYEQYF
size: NA; J: TRBJ1-2; V: TRBV5-1; D: TRBD1; DNA: TGCGCCAGCAGCTCTGACCCAACAGGGGGCAGGAATGGCTACACCTTC; CDR3: CASSSDPTGGRNGYTF
size: NA; J: TRBJ1-1; V: TRBV9; D: NA; DNA: TGTGCCAGCAGCGCATCAGGAGGGTCCAACACTGAAGCTTTCTTT; CDR3: CASSASGGSNTEAFF
size: NA; J: TRBJ1-2; V: TRBV14; D: NA; DNA: TGTGCCAGCAGCCAAGCCGCAGGACCAGGGGGCTACACCTTC; CDR3: CASSQAAGPGGYTF
size: once; J: TRBJ1-3; V: TRBV21-1; D: NA; DNA: TGTGCCAGCACCAATACCCCGAGATTCTCTGGAAACACCATATATTTT; CDR3: CASTNTPRFSGNTIYF
size: NA; J: TRBJ2-3; V: TRBV5-6; D: TRBD1; DNA: TGTGCCAGCAGCTTGGCAGGGGGCGGCTCAGATACGCAGTATTTT; CDR3: CASSLAGGGSDTQYF
size: few; J: TRBJ1-3; V: TRBV3-1/TRBV3-2; D: TRBD1; DNA: TGTGCCAGCAGCCAAGATGTTGGGACAGGGGCGGTTGGAAACACCATATATTTT; CDR3: CASSQDVGTGAVGNTIYF
size: NA; J: TRBJ1-1; V: TRBV7-3; D: NA; DNA: TGTGCCAGCAGCCCGACTTCGACAGGGAACACTGAAGCTTTCTTT; CDR3: CASSPTSTGNTEAFF
size: NA; J: TRBJ1-2; V: TRBV24-1; D: NA; DNA: TGTGCCACCAGCGCCGACGGGAGAAGAGGGGGCTACACCTTC; CDR3: CATSADGRRGGYTF
size: NA; J: TRBJ1-5; V: TRBV2; D: NA; DNA: TGTGCCAGCAGTGACAGGAATCAGCCCCAGCATTTT; CDR3: CASSDRNQPQHF
size: NA; J: TRBJ1-4; V: TRBV9; D: NA; DNA: TGTGCCAGCAGCGTAGACGGCCGACAGAATGAAAAACTGTTTTTT; CDR3: CASSVDGRQNEKLFF
size: NA; J: TRBJ1-1; V: TRBV27; D: TRBD1; DNA: TGTGCCAGCAGTTTAATGGGGACAGTCATTAAAGCTTTCTTT; CDR3: CASSLMGTVIKAFF
size: once; J: TRBJ1-2; V: TRBV5-6; D: TRBD1; DNA: TGTGCCAGCAGCGGTGCAGGGGGGCGCGACTATGGCTACACCTTC; CDR3: CASSGAGGRDYGYTF
size: NA; J: TRBJ1-1; V: TRBV10-1; D: NA; DNA: TGCGCCAGCGGTCCAAGTGGACAGCGTTCTGAAGCTTTCTTT; CDR3: CASGPSGQRSEAFF
size: NA; J: TRBJ2-7; V: TRBV12-3/TRBV12-4; D: NA; DNA: TGTGCCAGCAGTTTTGGAGATGAGCAGTACTTC; CDR3: CASSFGDEQYF
size: NA; J: TRBJ1-2; V: TRBV6-5; D: TRBD1; DNA: TGTGCCAGCAGCCGGACAGGGGAGTATGGCTACACCTTC; CDR3: CASSRTGEYGYTF
size: NA; J: TRBJ2-2; V: TRBV5-1; D: NA; DNA: TGCGCCAGCAGTTTTTCGTTCGTGGGAGGAAACACCGGGGAGCTGTTTTTT; CDR3: CASSFSFVGGNTGELFF
size: NA; J: TRBJ1-1; V: TRBV27; D: TRBD1; DNA: TGTGCCAGCAGTTTGACAGGGGTGTACACTGAAGCTTTCTTT; CDR3: CASSLTGVYTEAFF
size: NA; J: TRBJ1-1; V: TRBV25-1; D: TRBD1; DNA: TGTGCCAGCAGTGAGGCGACAGGGATGAACACTGAAGCTTTCTTT; CDR3: CASSEATGMNTEAFF
size: NA; J: TRBJ1-4; V: TRBV6-2/TRBV6-3; D: TRBD1; DNA: TGTGCCAGCAGTGGACAGGCAACTAATGAAAAACTGTTTTTT; CDR3: CASSGQATNEKLFF
size: NA; J: TRBJ1-5; V: TRBV12-3/TRBV12-4; D: NA; DNA: TGTGCCAGCAGTTTACTCGGGCAGCCCCAGCATTTT; CDR3: CASSLLGQPQHF
size: once; J: TRBJ2-1; V: TRBV7-3; D: NA; DNA: TGTGCCAGCAGCTTGGAGGTGAGGGGGACTGAGCAGTTCTTC; CDR3: CASSLEVRGTEQFF
size: NA; J: TRBJ1-2; V: TRBV6-5; D: NA; DNA: TGTGCCAGCAGGTCACAGGATTCTCACTATGGCTACACCTTC; CDR3: CASRSQDSHYGYTF
size: NA; J: TRBJ1-5; V: TRBV28; D: NA; DNA: TGTGCCAGCAGTTACAGGGAAGGGCAGCCCCAGCATTTT; CDR3: CASSYREGQPQHF
size: once; J: TRBJ2-1; V: TRBV3-1/TRBV3-2; D: TRBD1; DNA: TGTGCCAGCAGCCAAGGGGCGACAGGGTATGAGCAGTTCTTC; CDR3: CASSQGATGYEQFF
size: NA; J: TRBJ1-5; V: TRBV4-3; D: NA; DNA: TGCGCCAGCAGCCAAGAAAAAGGGGAGGGTCAGCCCCAGCATTTT; CDR3: CASSQEKGEGQPQHF
size: NA; J: TRBJ2-2; V: TRBV30; D: TRBD2; DNA: TGTGCCTGGAGTGCCCGAAGCCTAGCGGGGGTCACCGGGGAGCTGTTTTTT; CDR3: CAWSARSLAGVTGELFF
size: NA; J: TRBJ2-7; V: TRBV9; D: TRBD1; DNA: TGTGCCAGCAGCGGGACAGGGGGAGAGCAGTACTTC; CDR3: CASSGTGGEQYF
size: few; J: TRBJ2-7; V: TRBV5-6; D: TRBD1; DNA: TGTGCCAGCAGCTTGGACAGGGGTTACGAGCAGTACTTC; CDR3: CASSLDRGYEQYF
size: NA; J: TRBJ2-2; V: TRBV24-1; D: NA; DNA: TGTGCCACCAGTGAGAGCAGGTACACCGGGGAGCTGTTTTTT; CDR3: CATSESRYTGELFF
size: NA; J: TRBJ2-7; V: TRBV12-3/TRBV12-4; D: NA; DNA: TGTGCCAGCAGTTTAGGGGGCGGCGAGCAGTACTTC; CDR3: CASSLGGGEQYF
size: NA; J: TRBJ2-2; V: TRBV27; D: TRBD1; DNA: TGTGCCAGCAGAGGGGGGACAGGGAACACCGGGGAGCTGTTTTTT; CDR3: CASRGGTGNTGELFF
size: NA; J: TRBJ1-5; V: TRBV2; D: TRBD1; DNA: TGTGCCAGCAGTCGGACAGGGGGCCATCAGCCCCAGCATTTT; CDR3: CASSRTGGHQPQHF
size: NA; J: TRBJ2-7; V: TRBV6-5; D: TRBD2; DNA: TGTGCCAGCAGCCCCCAGTGGGCGGGAGCCGGCGAGCAGTACTTC; CDR3: CASSPQWAGAGEQYF
size: NA; J: TRBJ2-7; V: TRBV6-6; D: TRBD1; DNA: TGTGCCAGCAGGACAGGGGACCGCCACGAGCAGTACTTC; CDR3: CASRTGDRHEQYF
size: NA; J: TRBJ2-3; V: TRBV5-1; D: TRBD1; DNA: TGCGCCAGCAGGGAACCAGGGGGCGCAGATACGCAGTATTTT; CDR3: CASREPGGADTQYF
size: NA; J: TRBJ2-7; V: TRBV18; D: TRBD1; DNA: TGTGCCAGCTCGCCCCCGGACAGGGAGTACGAGCAGTACTTC; CDR3: CASSPPDREYEQYF
size: few; J: TRBJ1-2; V: TRBV12-3/TRBV12-4; D: NA; DNA: TGTGCCAGCAGTTATCCGGGGAACTATGGCTACACCTTC; CDR3: CASSYPGNYGYTF
size: NA; J: TRBJ1-1; V: TRBV7-3; D: NA; DNA: TGTGCCAGCAGCCCGGTAGGAGAGAACACTGAAGCTTTCTTT; CDR3: CASSPVGENTEAFF
size: NA; J: TRBJ2-1; V: TRBV7-9; D: NA; DNA: TGTGCCAGCAGCTCACCGACAGTCCATGAGCAGTTCTTC; CDR3: CASSSPTVHEQFF
size: NA; J: TRBJ1-3; V: TRBV5-1; D: NA; DNA: TGCGCCAGCAGCTCTGACGGGGGCTCTGGAAACACCATATATTTT; CDR3: CASSSDGGSGNTIYF
size: NA; J: TRBJ2-7; V: TRBV2; D: NA; DNA: TGTGCCAGCAGTGATAGTCTTGGGCAAGAGCAGTACTTC; CDR3: CASSDSLGQEQYF